One sample yielded the 9 T cell receptor beta chains listed below, sequenced in a study of response to subunit inactivated influenza vaccine. Via MiXCR, TCRdb re-called the RT-PCR reads, giving one row per CDR3 protein. The data show around 520,000 distinct CDR3 sequences, over 25% seen once. The sequenced sample was CD4+ T cells sorted from PBMCs, obtained around 5 days after vaccination. All receptors derive from a man aged 50-60 years who received an inactivated influenza vaccine.

In DNA, the CDR3 is TGCGCCAGCAGCTTGGCCGGGGGACAGGGGGCTGGCTACACCTTC. This sequence encodes CASSLAGGQGAGYTF. The V and J genes are TRBV5-1 and TRBJ1-2; 12 positions agree with TRBD1. The CDR3 covers 15 residues. Germline V lookup: CDR1 SGHRS, CDR2 YFSETQ. V lost 0 bases, J lost 7 bases, and 4 bases stayed unmatched.

Ten or more counts support this clonotype. J is TRBJ1-2 and V is TRBV4-3; D possibly corresponds to TRBD1 (5 bases). Deletions cut 10 bases from V and 4 bases from J, with 22 bases between. The CDR3 runs to 15 residues. Germline lookup yields CDR1 LGHNA and CDR2 YSLEER. The CDR3 protein is CATSPGTVGVYGYTF. The CDR3 nucleotides read TGCGCCACTTCGCCGGGGACCGTCGGGGTCTATGGCTACACCTTC.

The count of this clonotype is one. The J gene is TRBJ2-5, the V gene TRBV29-1, with 11 nucleotides matching TRBD2. Germline V gives CDR1 SQVTM, CDR2 ANQGSEA. After removal of 4 bases from V and 9 bases from J, the junction contained 10 bases not matched to a gene. The CDR3 is 14 amino acids. The CDR3 DNA follows: TGCAGCGTTGTTCGACTAGCGGGGAGTGAATCCCAGTACTTC. This encodes CSVVRLAGSESQYF. Using reference TRBV29-1 and TRBJ2-5 for the parts outside the CDR3, the full variable domain is SAVISQKPSRDICQRGTSLTIQCQVDSQVTMMFWYRQQPGQSLTLIATANQGSEATYESGFVIDKFPISRPNLTFSTLTVSNMSPEDSSIYLCSVVRLAGSESQYFGPGTRLLVL.

This clonotype was picked up a small number of times. J is TRBJ2-6 and V is TRBV11-1; no definite D call. The CDR3 loop spans 18 amino acids. V gave up 4 bases and J gave up 0 bases, with 16 bases separating them. From germline, CDR1 is SGHAT and CDR2 FQDESV (reference sequence). The CDR3 DNA is TGTGCCAGCAGCTCCGGTGGTTATATCTCCTCTGGGGCCAACGTCCTGACTTTC. This sequence encodes CASSSGGYISSGANVLTF.

There are a few counts of this clonotype. The chain links TRBV30 to TRBJ2-1; 7 bases map to TRBD2. Looked up from germline, CDR1 is GTSNPN and CDR2 is SVGIG (reference sequence). This CDR3 spans 15 amino acids. V gave up 2 bases and J gave up 1 base; unmatched junction bases: 5. Written as DNA, the CDR3 is TGTGCCTGGAGTTTTGGCGGGGGTTCCTACAATGAGCAGTTCTTC. Protein sequence: CAWSFGGGSYNEQFF. The variable domain in full, with the rest retrieved from reference TRBV30 and TRBJ2-1, is SQTIHQWPATLVQPVGSPLSLECTVEGTSNPNLYWYRQAAGRGLQLLFYSVGIGQISSEVPQNLSASRPQDRQFILSSKKLLLSDSGFYLCAWSFGGGSYNEQFFGPGTRLTVL.

The CDR3: CASGFSQTSKGDTQYF. The CDR3 DNA reads TGTGCCAGCGGTTTTAGTCAGACATCCAAGGGAGATACGCAGTATTTT. This chain connects TRBV7-9 to TRBJ2-3; D gene ambiguous. From germline, CDR1 is SEHNR and CDR2 FQNEAQ (reference sequence). The CDR3 spans 16 residues. Trimming left V 8 bases short and J 5 bases short, with 23 bases between.

V and J are TRBV2 and TRBJ2-1; D is uncertain. The germline V gene has CDR1 SNHLY and CDR2 FYNNEI. CDR3 length: 17 amino acids. Trimming stripped 11 bases from V and 0 bases from J, with 23 bases between. CDR3 in amino acids: CASHKRVTVTSYNEQFF. The CDR3 nucleotides read TGTGCCTCCCATAAAAGGGTAACCGTAACCTCCTACAATGAGCAGTTCTTC.

The CDR3 loop is CASSGSGATYEQYF. For the CDR3, the DNA is TGTGCCAGCAGCGGTAGCGGGGCAACCTACGAGCAGTACTTC. This chain connects TRBV7-2 to TRBJ2-7; 8 bases line up with TRBD2. Germline V gene data show CDR1 as SGHTA and CDR2 as FQGNSA. This CDR3 region has 14 residues. V was clipped by 5 bases and J by 2 bases; unmatched bases: 5.

CDR3 amino acids: CSARDGRARNEQFF. The CDR3 region has the DNA TGCAGTGCTAGAGACGGGAGGGCACGAAATGAGCAGTTCTTC. V is TRBV20-1 and J is TRBJ2-1; 8 bases map to TRBD2. Germline V gives CDR1 DFQATT, CDR2 SNEGSKA (reference sequence). The V and J ends lost 0 bases and 7 bases, in that order; junction bases with no gene match: 5. The CDR3 runs 14 residues.